The 9 T cell receptor beta chains presented below share a single source sample, sequenced in a study of T cell responses to AZD1222 COVID-19 vaccine. Assay used: immunoSEQ multiplex PCR; TCRdb lists only in-frame clones, some missing. Of 140,000 to 150,000 clones listed, around 93% are singletons. Sample: peripheral blood, taken on day 0 of AZD1222 vaccination. These receptors all come from an adult in good health.

This chain uses TRBV6-1 with TRBJ1-3; D uncertain. From germline, CDR1 is MNHNS and CDR2 SASEGT. Trimming took 2 bases from V and 0 from J, leaving 20 bases between them. The CDR3 length is 19 residues. The CDR3 coding sequence is TGTGCCAGCAGTGAACTGGGTCTTCGGGCCCGTCGCTCTGGAAACACCATATATTTT. Protein sequence: CASSELGLRARRSGNTIYF.

This rearrangement joins TRBV12-3 or TRBV12-4 to TRBJ1-4, with D unresolved. Trimming pared 7 bases from V and 2 bases from J, leaving 8 bases between. CDR3 size: 13 residues. Here the CDR3 reads CASTPGTNEKLFF. The DNA of the CDR3 is TGTGCCAGCACCCCCGGGACTAATGAAAAACTGTTTTTT.

The chain couples TRBV5-1 to TRBJ1-2; no reliable D call. The germline CDR1 and CDR2 sequences are SGHRS and YFSETQ. V shed 4 bases and J shed 4 bases, with 11 bases lying between them. The CDR3 is 13 amino acids. CDR3 bases: TGCGCCAGCAGCCCACACGGGGTCTATGGCTACACCTTC. It codes for CASSPHGVYGYTF.

This rearrangement joins TRBV3-1 (or the pseudogene TRBV3-2) to TRBJ2-5; TRBD1 might be the D (6 bases). CDR3 length: 13 residues. CDR1 and CDR2 from the germline V gene are LGHDT and YNNKEL (reference sequence). V shed 5 bases and J shed 3 bases, with 10 bases lying between them. CDR3 residues: CASSFRGEETQYF. The CDR3 nucleotides read TGTGCCAGCAGCTTCAGGGGAGAAGAGACCCAGTACTTC.

The J gene is TRBJ1-1, the V gene TRBV12-3 or TRBV12-4; weak D call: TRBD1 (6 bases). V lost 3 bases and J 11 bases, leaving 13 bases between the germline ends. The CDR3 runs 12 residues. CDR3 residues: CASSFGQTRAFF. Written as DNA, the CDR3 is TGTGCCAGCAGTTTCGGACAGACCCGGGCTTTCTTT.

This clone was counted a single time. The chain employs TRBV12-3 or TRBV12-4 and TRBJ1-2, with unresolved D. This CDR3 spans 13 amino acids. Trimming pared 6 bases from V and 4 bases from J, leaving 12 bases between. CDR3 nucleotides: TGTGCCAGCAGACAGCGCGGAGGCTATGGCTACACCTTC. Translating gives CASRQRGGYGYTF.

CDR3 residues: CASSPSGGYNEQFF. DNA of the CDR3: TGTGCCAGCAGCCCCAGCGGGGGGTACAATGAGCAGTTCTTC. The chain employs TRBV7-8 and TRBJ2-1; 9 bases align to TRBD2. With 5 bases clipped from V and 4 bases from J, the junction kept 3 bases outside the gene matches. The CDR3 consists of 14 residues. CDR1 and CDR2 from the germline V gene are SGHVS and FQNEAQ.

The rearrangement links TRBV20-1 to TRBJ1-1; tentative D call: TRBD1 (6 bases). V lost 3 bases and J lost 7, with 18 bases in between. Germline V lookup: CDR1 DFQATT, CDR2 SNEGSKA (reference sequence). The CDR3 totals 14 residues. The CDR3 nucleotides are TGCAGTGCTAGTATGGGGGCAGGGTATATTGAAGCTTTCTTT. Encoded protein: CSASMGAGYIEAFF.

The chain links TRBV29-1 to TRBJ1-4; 12 bases are a match to TRBD1. The trim removed 4 bases at V and 8 bases at J, leaving 8 bases unmatched. The CDR3 runs to 15 residues. Looked up from germline, CDR1 is SQVTM and CDR2 is ANQGSEA. CDR3 sequence (DNA): TGCAGCGTTGGGGGACAGGGGGCGGAAAGGGAAAAACTGTTTTTT. It encodes CSVGGQGAEREKLFF.